The rows below give T cell receptor beta chains drawn from one sample of a study of cytomegalovirus exposure and HLA in healthy donors. The method was immunoSEQ multiplex PCR; TCRdb's version includes in-frame clones alone and lacks a portion of them. This table has about 260,000 clones, 70% to 90% appearing once. The source material was PBMCs. The receptors come from a woman in her forties in good health and CMV-seropositive. Both conserved end residues are part of each CDR3. Each record gives: clone size, D gene, V gene, J gene, CDR3 protein, CDR3 DNA. A D gene is named only where the DNA matches it firmly. Expanded clones are given a class, and other clones once, few, many or no size at all.

size: .
D: .
V: TRBV27
J: TRBJ2-2
CDR3: CASSFGGNTGELFF
DNA: TGTGCCAGCAGTTTCGGCGGGAACACCGGGGAGCTGTTTTTT

size: .
D: .
V: TRBV10-2
J: TRBJ1-2
CDR3: CASSEAGGFGYTF
DNA: TGCGCCAGCAGTGAGGCAGGAGGCTTTGGCTACACCTTC

size: .
D: .
V: TRBV28
J: TRBJ1-2
CDR3: CASSLGRAYF
DNA: TGTGCCAGCAGTTTGGGCAGGGCTTACTTC

size: .
D: TRBD2
V: TRBV19
J: TRBJ2-1
CDR3: CASSIDRLAGGDEQFF
DNA: TGTGCCAGTAGTATAGATCGGCTAGCGGGAGGAGATGAGCAGTTCTTC

size: .
D: .
V: TRBV9
J: TRBJ2-1
CDR3: CASSVGALETRYNEQFF
DNA: TGTGCCAGCAGCGTAGGGGCCCTAGAGACTAGGTACAATGAGCAGTTCTTC

size: .
D: .
V: TRBV5-8
J: TRBJ2-7
CDR3: CASSLYRDYEQYF
DNA: TGTGCCAGCAGCTTGTACAGAGACTACGAGCAGTACTTC

size: .
D: .
V: TRBV6-5
J: TRBJ2-7
CDR3: CASSYGSGGLYEQYF
DNA: TGTGCCAGCAGTTACGGTAGCGGCGGCCTGTACGAGCAGTACTTC

size: once
D: TRBD2
V: TRBV28
J: TRBJ2-4
CDR3: CASSPWEGGVATKNIQYF
DNA: TGTGCCAGCAGTCCGTGGGAGGGTGGGGTAGCAACCAAAAACATTCAGTACTTC

size: .
D: TRBD1
V: TRBV9
J: TRBJ1-3
CDR3: CASSVDPTGATGNTIYF
DNA: TGTGCCAGCAGCGTAGACCCGACAGGGGCGACTGGAAACACCATATATTTT

size: .
D: TRBD2
V: TRBV14
J: TRBJ2-3
CDR3: CASSLKTSGWPGRQYF
DNA: TGTGCCAGCAGCCTGAAAACTAGCGGGTGGCCCGGGAGGCAGTATTTT

size: once
D: TRBD1
V: TRBV18
J: TRBJ1-2
CDR3: CASSPDRGSAGYTF
DNA: TGTGCCAGCTCACCGGACAGGGGATCGGCTGGCTACACCTTC

size: .
D: TRBD1
V: TRBV30
J: TRBJ2-3
CDR3: CAWSVGTGESDTQYF
DNA: TGTGCCTGGAGTGTGGGGACAGGGGAGTCAGATACGCAGTATTTT

size: once
D: TRBD2
V: TRBV28
J: TRBJ2-3
CDR3: CASRSLPAGGTDTQYF
DNA: TGTGCCAGCAGGTCCTTGCCAGCGGGAGGTACAGATACGCAGTATTTT

size: .
D: .
V: TRBV19
J: TRBJ1-2
CDR3: CASSISHKDYLLEYGYTF
DNA: TGTGCCAGTAGTATCTCACACAAAGACTACCTCCTCGAGTATGGCTACACCTTC

size: .
D: .
V: TRBV7-3
J: TRBJ1-2
CDR3: CASSPPGAEWNGYTF
DNA: TGTGCCAGCAGCCCCCCGGGAGCCGAGTGGAATGGCTACACCTTC

size: .
D: .
V: TRBV2
J: TRBJ1-6
CDR3: CASSETGREDSPLHF
DNA: TGTGCCAGCAGTGAAACGGGCAGGGAAGATTCACCCCTCCACTTT

size: .
D: .
V: TRBV4-2
J: TRBJ1-1
CDR3: CASSQVTWRSAEAFF
DNA: TGTGCCAGCAGCCAAGTTACCTGGAGGAGCGCTGAAGCTTTCTTT

size: .
D: TRBD1
V: TRBV28
J: TRBJ1-4
CDR3: CASSLGQGPNEKLFF
DNA: TGTGCCAGCAGTCTAGGACAGGGCCCTAATGAAAAACTGTTTTTT

size: .
D: .
V: TRBV6-1
J: TRBJ2-3
CDR3: CASSERVGGTGTQYF
DNA: TGTGCCAGCAGTGAACGAGTGGGAGGAACCGGTACGCAGTATTTT

size: .
D: TRBD1
V: TRBV7-9
J: TRBJ2-7
CDR3: CASSLSGQVFYEQYF
DNA: TGTGCCAGCAGTTTATCGGGACAGGTATTCTACGAGCAGTACTTC

size: .
D: .
V: TRBV6-5
J: TRBJ2-7
CDR3: CASSYLDNSYEQYF
DNA: TGTGCCAGCAGTTACCTTGACAACAGCTACGAGCAGTACTTC

size: once
D: .
V: TRBV4-1
J: TRBJ2-7
CDR3: CASSQDLNYYYEQYF
DNA: TGCGCCAGCAGCCAAGATTTAAACTACTACTACGAGCAGTACTTC

size: .
D: TRBD1
V: TRBV2
J: TRBJ1-1
CDR3: CASREGRFRTGETEAFF
DNA: TGTGCCAGCAGGGAGGGAAGGTTCCGGACAGGGGAAACTGAAGCTTTCTTT

size: .
D: .
V: TRBV6-4
J: TRBJ2-3
CDR3: CASRSTGRCRLATDTQYF
DNA: TGTGCCAGCAGGAGCACAGGGAGATGCAGGCTCGCTACAGATACGCAGTATTTT

size: .
D: .
V: TRBV18
J: TRBJ2-3
CDR3: CASSPQGPDTQYF
DNA: TGTGCCAGCTCACCTCAGGGCCCAGATACGCAGTATTTT

size: few
D: .
V: TRBV5-6
J: TRBJ2-7
CDR3: CASSLGQSYEQYF
DNA: TGTGCCAGCAGCTTGGGACAGAGCTACGAGCAGTACTTC

size: once
D: .
V: TRBV10-2
J: TRBJ1-2
CDR3: CATGEINIRYTF
DNA: TGCGCCACCGGGGAGATAAATATTCGCTACACCTTC

size: .
D: .
V: TRBV7-2
J: TRBJ1-5
CDR3: CASSPRMGEGYSNQPQHF
DNA: TGTGCCAGCAGCCCCCGTATGGGCGAGGGTTATAGCAATCAGCCCCAGCATTTT

size: .
D: .
V: TRBV5-1
J: TRBJ2-7
CDR3: CASSLGQPSYEQYF
DNA: TGCGCCAGCAGCTTGGGACAGCCCTCCTACGAGCAGTACTTC

size: .
D: .
V: TRBV28
J: TRBJ2-5
CDR3: CASSLPGGGLGETQYF
DNA: TGTGCCAGCAGTTTACCCGGGGGTGGGTTGGGGGAGACCCAGTACTTC

size: .
D: TRBD2
V: TRBV6-5
J: TRBJ2-7
CDR3: CASRTSGTYGEQYF
DNA: TGTGCCAGCCGCACTAGCGGGACTTATGGTGAGCAGTACTTC

size: .
D: TRBD1
V: TRBV19
J: TRBJ1-1
CDR3: CASSSQQGGNMNTEAFF
DNA: TGTGCCAGTAGTTCTCAACAGGGGGGCAACATGAACACTGAAGCTTTCTTT

size: .
D: TRBD1
V: TRBV10-3
J: TRBJ1-2
CDR3: CAISAHAGTADYGYTF
DNA: TGTGCCATATCGGCCCATGCAGGGACAGCGGACTATGGCTACACCTTC

size: .
D: TRBD2
V: TRBV7-9
J: TRBJ2-7
CDR3: CASSPRLAGAYEQYF
DNA: TGTGCCAGCAGCCCCCGACTAGCGGGAGCCTACGAGCAGTACTTC

size: .
D: .
V: TRBV19
J: TRBJ1-5
CDR3: CASSMGRGQINQPQHF
DNA: TGTGCCAGTAGTATGGGACGAGGACAGATCAATCAGCCCCAGCATTTT

size: .
D: .
V: TRBV4-3
J: TRBJ2-2
CDR3: CASSPTQARGTGELFF
DNA: TGCGCCAGCAGCCCAACCCAGGCGCGGGGTACCGGGGAGCTGTTTTTT

size: .
D: TRBD1
V: TRBV9
J: TRBJ2-1
CDR3: CASSSPGTGVMNEQFF
DNA: TGTGCCAGCAGCTCGCCCGGGACAGGGGTAATGAATGAGCAGTTCTTC

size: .
D: .
V: TRBV4-3
J: TRBJ2-1
CDR3: CASSQEGGSYNEQFF
DNA: TGCGCCAGCAGCCAAGAAGGCGGGTCCTACAATGAGCAGTTCTTC

size: .
D: TRBD2
V: TRBV28
J: TRBJ2-1
CDR3: CASSSTMGAGGSSYNEQFF
DNA: TGTGCCAGCAGTTCCACCATGGGAGCGGGGGGAAGCTCCTACAATGAGCAGTTCTTC

size: .
D: TRBD2
V: TRBV27
J: TRBJ2-1
CDR3: CASSSGLAGYNEQFF
DNA: TGTGCCAGCAGTTCAGGACTAGCGGGATACAATGAGCAGTTCTTC

size: .
D: .
V: TRBV4-3
J: TRBJ2-3
CDR3: CASSQGPVSGSTDTQYF
DNA: TGCGCCAGCAGCCAAGGCCCCGTAAGCGGGAGCACAGATACGCAGTATTTT

size: .
D: .
V: TRBV5-8
J: TRBJ2-7
CDR3: CASSEAVSSYEQYF
DNA: TGTGCCAGCAGCGAGGCAGTTAGTTCCTACGAGCAGTACTTC

size: .
D: .
V: TRBV10-3
J: TRBJ2-3
CDR3: CAIGSSPDTQYF
DNA: TGTGCCATCGGGTCTAGCCCAGATACGCAGTATTTT

size: .
D: TRBD2
V: TRBV9
J: TRBJ2-1
CDR3: CASSPAGVTDNEQFF
DNA: TGTGCCAGCAGCCCAGCGGGAGTAACGGACAATGAGCAGTTCTTC

size: .
D: .
V: TRBV30
J: TRBJ2-7
CDR3: CAWTGGRGWYEQYF
DNA: TGTGCCTGGACCGGGGGTCGAGGGTGGTACGAGCAGTACTTC

size: .
D: .
V: TRBV19
J: TRBJ2-2
CDR3: CASSVRANTGELFF
DNA: TGTGCCAGTAGTGTCCGGGCGAACACCGGGGAGCTGTTTTTT

size: .
D: .
V: TRBV6-5
J: TRBJ2-5
CDR3: CASSYSGGGGQETQYF
DNA: TGTGCCAGCAGTTACTCAGGGGGTGGTGGCCAAGAGACCCAGTACTTC

size: .
D: TRBD2
V: TRBV29-1
J: TRBJ2-1
CDR3: CSVEPTSGRANEQFF
DNA: TGCAGCGTTGAGCCGACTAGCGGGAGGGCCAATGAGCAGTTCTTC

size: .
D: .
V: TRBV18
J: TRBJ2-1
CDR3: CASSLINEQFF
DNA: TGTGCCAGCTCACTTATAAATGAGCAGTTCTTC

size: .
D: .
V: TRBV28
J: TRBJ2-7
CDR3: CASSSAYEQYF
DNA: TGTGCCAGCAGTTCAGCCTACGAGCAGTACTTC

size: few
D: .
V: TRBV7-3
J: TRBJ1-1
CDR3: CASSRDRNTEAFF
DNA: TGTGCCAGCAGCAGAGATCGGAACACTGAAGCTTTCTTT

size: .
D: .
V: TRBV5-1
J: TRBJ1-2
CDR3: CASTVEDRSYGYTF
DNA: TGCGCCAGCACCGTCGAAGACAGATCCTATGGCTACACCTTC

size: .
D: .
V: TRBV18
J: TRBJ2-2
CDR3: CASSPPSSPAGELFF
DNA: TGTGCCAGCTCACCACCGAGTAGTCCGGCCGGGGAGCTGTTTTTT

size: .
D: TRBD1
V: TRBV2
J: TRBJ2-5
CDR3: CASSDPGQGAETQYF
DNA: TGTGCCAGCAGTGACCCGGGACAGGGGGCCGAGACCCAGTACTTC

size: .
D: TRBD2
V: TRBV4-3
J: TRBJ2-2
CDR3: CASSQGRASGTGELFF
DNA: TGCGCCAGCAGCCAAGGCAGGGCTAGCGGGACCGGGGAGCTGTTTTTT

size: .
D: TRBD1
V: TRBV7-3
J: TRBJ2-5
CDR3: CASSPEGALAQYF
DNA: TGTGCCAGCAGCCCAGAGGGGGCCCTTGCCCAGTACTTC